Sequencing of this T cell receptor beta chain was carried out in a study of blood T cell repertoires in COVID-19. Study-level information: T cells, B-cell-depleted T cells, or PBMCs provided the cDNA or gDNA that served as material.

This clone occurred once. Data came from immunoSEQ multiplex PCR; TCRdb stores just in-frame clones and leaves some out. The sample carries 52,000 or so clones, 78% recorded once. Trimming cost V 2 bases and J 3 bases; bases outside gene matches: 6. The CDR3 loop spans 14 amino acids. Per germline, CDR1 GTSNPN and CDR2 SVGIG (reference sequence). The receptor was isolated from a human donor in a cohort sampled during active COVID-19. The chain is built from TRBV30 and TRBJ2-5; TRBD2 matches 7 bases. Sequenced input: peripheral blood. The CDR3 loop is CAWSRDYLEETQYF. The CDR3 coding sequence is TGTGCCTGGAGTCGGGACTACTTAGAAGAGACCCAGTACTTC.